The 14 T cell receptor beta chains given below trace back to one sample, sequenced in a study of cytomegalovirus exposure and HLA in healthy donors. Using immunoSEQ multiplex PCR, the repertoire was profiled, and TCRdb retains in-frame clones only, with some absent. The sample lists some 130,000 clones, approximately 92% occurring once. Sequenced sample: PBMCs. The receptors were gathered from a woman aged 18-29 years in good health and CMV-seronegative.

The CDR3 DNA sequence: TGTGCCAGCAGTTACTCTAGGGGGGGCAATGAGCAGTTCTTC. Its protein product is CASSYSRGGNEQFF. The genes are TRBV6-6 and TRBJ2-1, with a weak D call TRBD2 (7 bases). Germline V gene data show CDR1 as MNHNY and CDR2 as SVGAGI (reference sequence). The CDR3 has 14 amino acids. Trimming cost V 0 bases and J 6 bases, with 9 bases left between them.

This chain connects TRBV18 to TRBJ2-7, with 7 bases matching TRBD2. Germline V gene data show CDR1 as KGHSH and CDR2 as LQKENI. The CDR3 is 13 amino acids. After removal of 4 bases from V and 7 bases from J, the junction contained 7 bases not matched to a gene. The CDR3: CASSRSRGGEQYF. The CDR3 DNA is TGTGCCAGCTCACGCTCTAGGGGAGGGGAGCAGTACTTC.

The CDR3 DNA reads as TGTGCCAGCAGCTTGGCCGGGGGACAGGGCCAAGAGACCCAGTACTTC. It is translated as CASSLAGGQGQETQYF. The J gene is TRBJ2-5, the V gene TRBV5-4; 9 positions agree with TRBD1. Germline V gene sequence: CDR1 SGHNT, CDR2 YYREEE (reference sequence). The CDR3 has 16 amino acids. Trimming at V came to 0 bases and at J to 1 base, leaving 4 bases not matched to a gene.

The gene calls are TRBV6-6 and TRBJ1-5; 7 bases agree with TRBD1. V trimming: 4 bases; J trimming: 3 bases; junction bases outside the gene matches: 6. This CDR3 has 15 amino acids. Germline V gene lookup returns CDR1 MNHNY and CDR2 SVGAGI (reference sequence). CDR3 coding DNA: TGTGCCAGCAGTTCAACAGGGGAATACAATCAGCCCCAGCATTTT. Translation: CASSSTGEYNQPQHF.

The rearrangement joins TRBV27 to TRBJ1-4, with 7 bases that match TRBD1. J lost 4 bases, V lost 5 bases, and 10 bases had no gene match. The CDR3 totals 16 residues. Germline-derived CDR1 and CDR2 are MNHEY and SMNVEV (reference sequence). The CDR3 DNA is TGTGCCAGCAGTCCACTCCGGGACAGCGATAATGAAAAACTGTTTTTT. Encoded protein: CASSPLRDSDNEKLFF. The whole variable domain, filled in from reference TRBV27 and TRBJ1-4, reads EAQVTQNPRYLITVTGKKLTVTCSQNMNHEYMSWYRQDPGLGLRQIYYSMNVEVTDKGDVPEGYKVSRKEKRNFPLILESPSPNQTSLYFCASSPLRDSDNEKLFFGSGTQLSVL.

The chain combines TRBV19 with TRBJ1-2, with 7 bases aligning to TRBD1. The germline gives CDR1 LNHDA, CDR2 SQIVND (reference sequence). This CDR3 has 17 amino acids. The J segment lost 4 bases and the V segment lost 5 bases, leaving 16 bases of the junction unmatched. The DNA of the CDR3 is TGTGCCAGTAGTCCGGCCCGTCTGGACAGGCCGCTCTATGGCTACACCTTC. Protein: CASSPARLDRPLYGYTF.

This clone was detected once. CDR3 loop: CASTLLGGSTDTQYF. The CDR3 DNA reads TGTGCCAGCACCCTTCTAGGGGGTAGCACAGATACGCAGTATTTT. The genes are TRBV27 and TRBJ2-3; weak D call: TRBD1 (6 bases). CDR3 length: 15 amino acids. V was trimmed by 7 bases and J by 0 bases, leaving 14 bases between them. CDR1 is MNHEY, CDR2 SMNVEV, per germline (reference sequence).

The genes are TRBV5-1 and TRBJ2-7; 10 bases are a match to TRBD1. After removal of 5 bases from V and 4 bases from J, the junction contained 12 bases not matched to a gene. CDR3 length equals 16 residues. The V gene's germline CDR1 is SGHRS and CDR2 YFSETQ. The CDR3 sequence is CASRLAGTGEGYEQYF. As DNA, the CDR3 is TGCGCCAGCAGGTTAGCCGGGACAGGGGAAGGGTACGAGCAGTACTTC.

This clone showed up just a few times. The chain has TRBV27 and TRBJ2-3; D may be TRBD2 (5 bases). V was cut by 5 bases and J by 0 bases, with 18 bases left in between. This CDR3 has 17 residues. Looked up from germline, CDR1 is MNHEY and CDR2 is SMNVEV (reference sequence). Written as DNA, the CDR3 is TGTGCCAGCAGTCCGCAAAAAAAAGCGGTTAGCACAGATACGCAGTATTTT. Encoded protein: CASSPQKKAVSTDTQYF.

This clone was recorded once. V and J are TRBV10-2 and TRBJ2-1; a possible D gene is TRBD1 (6 bases). Between the trimmed V and J ends, which lost 3 bases and 4 bases, there was a span of 16 bases. The CDR3 covers 16 residues. Looked up from germline, CDR1 is WSHSY and CDR2 is SAAADI. CDR3 DNA sequence: TGCGCCAGCAGTGATTTAGGACAGAAAGTTTACAATGAGCAGTTCTTC. Amino acids: CASSDLGQKVYNEQFF.

The chain uses TRBV18 and TRBJ1-3; no clear D. The germline CDR1 and CDR2 sequences are KGHSH and LQKENI. Trimming took off 6 bases at V and 9 bases at J, with 18 bases between the two ends. CDR3 size: 14 residues. The CDR3 sequence: CASSPGDEAATIYF. The CDR3 DNA follows: TGTGCCAGCTCCCCCGGCGACGAGGCAGCCACCATATATTTT.

This chain joins TRBV5-1 and TRBJ2-1; 11 bases fit TRBD1. Germline V gene lookup returns CDR1 SGHRS and CDR2 YFSETQ. V gave up 7 bases and J gave up 6 bases; unmatched junction bases: 9. The CDR3 runs 15 residues. The CDR3 nucleotides read TGCGCCAGCTCCTCCGGACAGGGGGCTTTCAATGAGCAGTTCTTC. It yields the protein CASSSGQGAFNEQFF.

The chain carries TRBV7-9 and TRBJ1-5; no clear D. With 5 bases removed from V and 2 bases from J, the gap between germline ends came to 13 bases. Germline V gene data show CDR1 as SEHNR and CDR2 as FQNEAQ (reference sequence). This CDR3 has 15 residues. The CDR3 DNA reads as TGTGCCAGCAGCACTTCGGGGTACGGCAATCAGCCCCAGCATTTT. The encoded protein is CASSTSGYGNQPQHF.

This sequence joins TRBV6-6 and TRBJ1-5, with 7 bases lining up with TRBD1. Germline V gene data show CDR1 as MNHNY and CDR2 as SVGAGI (reference sequence). The CDR3 has 15 amino acids. Trimming at V came to 4 bases and at J to 7 bases, leaving 10 bases not matched to a gene. The CDR3 DNA reads TGTGCCAGCAGTTTGGGCAGGGGGAGAAGCCAGCCCCAGCATTTT. This gives the protein CASSLGRGRSQPQHF.